This T cell receptor beta chain was recorded in a study of response to subunit inactivated influenza vaccine. Findings and limits, study-wide: Authors suggested that a seasonal influenza vaccination recruits few new T cells each time.

Germline values: CDR1 SGHVS, CDR2 FNYEAQ. The trim removed 4 bases at V and 5 bases at J, leaving 10 bases unmatched. CDR3 length: 16 residues. TCRdb recomputed calls from the RT-PCR reads with MiXCR, one row per CDR3 protein. The sample carries under 200,000 distinct CDR3 sequences, approximately 10% recorded once. This clonotype was counted at least ten times. Its antigen is not known. The sample here was non-naive T cells sorted from PBMCs, taken 40 to 50 days after vaccination. V and J are TRBV7-6 and TRBJ2-1, with 8 bases aligning to TRBD2. This clonotype originated in a man aged 50-59 years who received an inactivated influenza vaccine. The CDR3 is CASSSRKSGGHNEQFF. The CDR3 nucleotides are TGTGCCAGCAGCTCACGCAAAAGCGGGGGCCACAATGAGCAGTTCTTC.